The entry below describes one TCR beta chain. This specimen comes from a study of T cell changes during pregnancy in multiple sclerosis. This CDR3 comprises 14 residues. The V segment lost 6 bases and the J segment 12 bases; nucleotides outside the gene matches: 13. Germline V gives CDR1 LNHDA, CDR2 SQIVND (reference sequence). TCRdb's table, derived via immunoSEQ multiplex PCR, lists solely in-frame clones and lacks some. This table holds 100,000 or so clones, 85% to 95% found once. The source is a female donor with multiple sclerosis, enrolled in a pregnancy study. The rearrangement joins TRBV19 to TRBJ1-5, with 8 positions matching TRBD1. Specimen: peripheral blood, collected in the second trimester of pregnancy. CDR3 residues: CASSPWDRPGVQHF. DNA of the CDR3: TGTGCCAGTAGCCCCTGGGACAGGCCGGGGGTCCAGCATTTT.